This entry describes one T cell receptor beta chain. Its specificity is unknown. V was pared by 9 bases and J by 3 bases, with 12 bases between. Germline CDR1 and CDR2: MDHEN and SYDVKM. There are 14 residues in the CDR3. This specimen comes from a study of T cells in localized non-small cell lung cancer. Lung adjacent to the tumor, free of atypia, was sampled at least 2 cm from its margin. Method: immunoSEQ multiplex PCR; TCRdb's copy keeps in-frame clones and lacks some. Here the sample spans 1,500 to 2,000 clones, 20% to 25% being singletons. Study-wide findings and caveats: With higher T cell density in blood came longer overall survival. Clonality of T cells reached its maximum in uninvolved adjacent lung, surpassing tumor. When the top 100 tumor clones were examined, a median around 50 of them also appeared in the adjacent lung, which was paired and uninvolved.

The sequence derives from a woman aged 35 to 70 with stage I lung adenocarcinoma. The chain carries TRBV28 and TRBJ1-6; D remains unclear. This specimen was normal lung tissue next to the tumor, taken before any cancer treatment. Here the CDR3 DNA reads TGTGCCAGTGCCCCCGGGCACTATAATTCACCCCTCCACTTT. It specifies CASAPGHYNSPLHF. Full variable domain (outside the CDR3, taken from reference TRBV28 and TRBJ1-6): DVKVTQSSRYLVKRTGEKVFLECVQDMDHENMFWYRQDPGLGLRLIYFSYDVKMKEKGDIPEGYSVSREKKERFSLILESASTNQTSMYLCASAPGHYNSPLHFGNGTRLTVT.